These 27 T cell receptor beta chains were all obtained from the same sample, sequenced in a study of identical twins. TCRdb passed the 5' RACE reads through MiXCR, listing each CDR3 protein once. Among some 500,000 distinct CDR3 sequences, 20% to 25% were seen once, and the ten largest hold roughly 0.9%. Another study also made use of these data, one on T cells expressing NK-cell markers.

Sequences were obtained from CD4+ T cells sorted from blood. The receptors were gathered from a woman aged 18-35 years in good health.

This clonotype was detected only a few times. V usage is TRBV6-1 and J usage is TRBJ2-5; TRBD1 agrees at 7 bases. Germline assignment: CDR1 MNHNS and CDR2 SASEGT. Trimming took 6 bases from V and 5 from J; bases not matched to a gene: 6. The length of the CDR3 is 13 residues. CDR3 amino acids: CASSGQVRETQYF. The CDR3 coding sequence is TGTGCCAGCAGCGGACAGGTTCGGGAGACCCAGTACTTC.

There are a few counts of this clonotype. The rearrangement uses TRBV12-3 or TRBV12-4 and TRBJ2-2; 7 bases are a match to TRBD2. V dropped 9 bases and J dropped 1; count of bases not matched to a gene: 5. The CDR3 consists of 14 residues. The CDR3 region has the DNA TGTGCCAGTTGGGGGACTATGAACACCGGGGAGCTGTTTTTT. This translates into CASWGTMNTGELFF.

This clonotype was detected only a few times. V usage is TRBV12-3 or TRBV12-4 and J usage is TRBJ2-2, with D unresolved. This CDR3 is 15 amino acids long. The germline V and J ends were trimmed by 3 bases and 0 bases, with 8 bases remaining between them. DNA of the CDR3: TGTGCCAGCAGTTTTCGAAGGGCGAACACCGGGGAGCTGTTTTTT. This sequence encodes CASSFRRANTGELFF.

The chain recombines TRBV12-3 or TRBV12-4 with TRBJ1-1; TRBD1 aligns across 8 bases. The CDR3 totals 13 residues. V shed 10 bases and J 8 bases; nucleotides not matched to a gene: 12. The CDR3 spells CATHSYGQGEAFF. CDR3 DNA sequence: TGTGCCACCCATTCCTATGGACAGGGAGAAGCTTTCTTT.

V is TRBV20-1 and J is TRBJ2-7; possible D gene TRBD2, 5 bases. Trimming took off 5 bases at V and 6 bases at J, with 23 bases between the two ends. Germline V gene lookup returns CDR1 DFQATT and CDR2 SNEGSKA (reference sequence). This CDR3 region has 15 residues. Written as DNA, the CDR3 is TGCAGTGCTGTGAGTCCAGTAGCGCAGTCCGGCGAGCAGTACTTC. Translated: CSAVSPVAQSGEQYF.

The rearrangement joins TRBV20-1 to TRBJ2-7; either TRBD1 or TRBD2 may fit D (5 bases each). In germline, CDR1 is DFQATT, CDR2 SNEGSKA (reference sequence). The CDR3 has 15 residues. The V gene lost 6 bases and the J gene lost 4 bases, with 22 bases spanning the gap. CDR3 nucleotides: TGCAGTGCGAGAAAAGGGCGGGTGGGGGTATACGAGCAGTACTTC. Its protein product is CSARKGRVGVYEQYF.

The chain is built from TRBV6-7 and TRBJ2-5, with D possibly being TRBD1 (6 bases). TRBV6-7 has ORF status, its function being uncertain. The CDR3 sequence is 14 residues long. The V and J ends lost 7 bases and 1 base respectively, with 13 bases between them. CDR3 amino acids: CASITQDSQETQYF. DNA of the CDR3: TGTGCCAGCATCACCCAGGACAGCCAAGAGACCCAGTACTTC.

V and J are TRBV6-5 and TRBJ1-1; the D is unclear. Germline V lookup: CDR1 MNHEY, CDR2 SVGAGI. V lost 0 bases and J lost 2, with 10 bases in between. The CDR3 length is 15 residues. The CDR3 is CASSYSTSVNTEAFF. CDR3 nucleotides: TGTGCCAGCAGTTACTCTACATCGGTAAACACTGAAGCTTTCTTT.

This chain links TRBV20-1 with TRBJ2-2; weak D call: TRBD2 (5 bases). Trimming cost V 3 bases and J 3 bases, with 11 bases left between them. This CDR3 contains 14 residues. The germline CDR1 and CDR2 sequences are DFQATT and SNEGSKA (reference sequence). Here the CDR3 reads CSASGLAHTGELFF. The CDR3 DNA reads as TGCAGTGCTAGTGGTCTAGCCCACACCGGGGAGCTGTTTTTT.

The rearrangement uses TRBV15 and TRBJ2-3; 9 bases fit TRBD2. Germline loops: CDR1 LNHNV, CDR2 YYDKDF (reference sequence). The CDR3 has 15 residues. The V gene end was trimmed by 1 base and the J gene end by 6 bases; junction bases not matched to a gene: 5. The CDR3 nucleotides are TGTGCCACCAGCAGAGGGCGGGGGGGCCCGGATACGCAGTATTTT. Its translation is CATSRGRGGPDTQYF.

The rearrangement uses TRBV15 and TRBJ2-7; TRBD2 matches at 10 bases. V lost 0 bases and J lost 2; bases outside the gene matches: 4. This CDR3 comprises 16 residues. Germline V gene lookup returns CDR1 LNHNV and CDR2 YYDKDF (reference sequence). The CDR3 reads CATSRDRTSGTYEQYF. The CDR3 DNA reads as TGTGCCACCAGCAGAGATCGTACTAGCGGGACCTACGAGCAGTACTTC.

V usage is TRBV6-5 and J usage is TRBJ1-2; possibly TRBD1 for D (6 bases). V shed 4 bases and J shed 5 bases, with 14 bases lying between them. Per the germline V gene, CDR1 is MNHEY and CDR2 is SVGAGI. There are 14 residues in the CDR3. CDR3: CASSSLQGRYGYTF. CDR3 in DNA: TGTGCCAGCAGTTCCCTTCAGGGGCGGTATGGCTACACCTTC.

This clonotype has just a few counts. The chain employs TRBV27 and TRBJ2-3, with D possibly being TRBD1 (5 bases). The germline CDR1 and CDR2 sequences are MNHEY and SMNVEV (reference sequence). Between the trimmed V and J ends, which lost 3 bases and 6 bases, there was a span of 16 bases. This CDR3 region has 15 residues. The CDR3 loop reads CASSFWRPAGDTQYF. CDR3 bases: TGTGCCAGCAGTTTCTGGCGGCCGGCAGGGGATACGCAGTATTTT.

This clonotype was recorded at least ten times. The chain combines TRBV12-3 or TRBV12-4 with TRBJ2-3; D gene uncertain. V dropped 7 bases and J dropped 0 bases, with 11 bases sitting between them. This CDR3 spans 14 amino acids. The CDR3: CASTPGASTDTQYF. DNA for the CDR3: TGTGCCAGCACCCCCGGCGCTAGCACAGATACGCAGTATTTT.

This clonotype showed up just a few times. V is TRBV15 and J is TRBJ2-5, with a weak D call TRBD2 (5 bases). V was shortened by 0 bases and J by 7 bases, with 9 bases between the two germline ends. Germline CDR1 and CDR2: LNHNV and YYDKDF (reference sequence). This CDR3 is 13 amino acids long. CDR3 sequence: CATSRDMGATQYF. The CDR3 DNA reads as TGTGCCACCAGCAGAGATATGGGAGCGACCCAGTACTTC.

CDR3 sequence reads: CSARSRTGATDTQYF. As DNA, the CDR3 is TGCAGTGCTAGGTCACGGACAGGGGCAACAGATACGCAGTATTTT. The chain employs TRBV20-1 and TRBJ2-3; 9 bases are a match to TRBD1. CDR1 is DFQATT and CDR2 is SNEGSKA in the germline V gene (reference sequence). With V trimmed by 3 bases and J by 3 bases, 7 bases remained unmatched. This CDR3 is built from 15 residues.

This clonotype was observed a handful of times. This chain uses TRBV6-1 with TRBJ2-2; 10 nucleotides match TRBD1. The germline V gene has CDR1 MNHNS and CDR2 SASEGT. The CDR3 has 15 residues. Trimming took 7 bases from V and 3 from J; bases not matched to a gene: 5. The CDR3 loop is CASIQDRGHTGELFF. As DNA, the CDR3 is TGTGCCAGCATCCAAGACAGGGGGCACACCGGGGAGCTGTTTTTT.

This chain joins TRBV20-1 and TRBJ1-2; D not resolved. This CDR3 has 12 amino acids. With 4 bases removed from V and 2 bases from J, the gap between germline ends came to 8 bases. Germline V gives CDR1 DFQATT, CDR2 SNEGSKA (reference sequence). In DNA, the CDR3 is TGCAGTGCTACGGTGGTAAACTATGGCTACACCTTC. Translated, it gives CSATVVNYGYTF.

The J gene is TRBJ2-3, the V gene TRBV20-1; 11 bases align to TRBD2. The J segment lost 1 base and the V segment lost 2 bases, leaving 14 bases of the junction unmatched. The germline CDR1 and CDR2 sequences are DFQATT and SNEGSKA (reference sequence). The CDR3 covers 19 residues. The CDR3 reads CSARSSSSGGTVRTDTQYF. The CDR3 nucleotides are TGCAGTGCTAGATCGTCGTCTAGCGGGGGGACCGTGCGCACAGATACGCAGTATTTT.

The CDR3, as DNA: TGCAGTGCTAGTGGGCCCAACAGGGGGCCCACTAGGGAGCAGTACTTC. Translation: CSASGPNRGPTREQYF. V and J are TRBV20-1 and TRBJ2-7; 9 bases line up with TRBD1. The CDR3 has 16 residues. V was pared by 3 bases and J by 7 bases, with 16 bases of the junction left unmatched. Germline-derived CDR1 and CDR2 are DFQATT and SNEGSKA (reference sequence).

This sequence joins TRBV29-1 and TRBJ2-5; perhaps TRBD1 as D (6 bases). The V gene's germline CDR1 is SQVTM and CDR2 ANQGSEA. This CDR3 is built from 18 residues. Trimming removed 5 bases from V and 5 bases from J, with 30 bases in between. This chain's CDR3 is CSVNPATGRLARTETQYF. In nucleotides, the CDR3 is TGCAGCGTTAACCCGGCCACAGGGCGTTTAGCGAGGACCGAGACCCAGTACTTC.

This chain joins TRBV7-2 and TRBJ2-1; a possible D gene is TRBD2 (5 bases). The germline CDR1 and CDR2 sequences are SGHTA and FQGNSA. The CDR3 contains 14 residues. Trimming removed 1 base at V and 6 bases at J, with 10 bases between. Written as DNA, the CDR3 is TGTGCCAGCAGCTTAGGCGGGCCCGCCAATGAGCAGTTCTTC. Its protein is CASSLGGPANEQFF.

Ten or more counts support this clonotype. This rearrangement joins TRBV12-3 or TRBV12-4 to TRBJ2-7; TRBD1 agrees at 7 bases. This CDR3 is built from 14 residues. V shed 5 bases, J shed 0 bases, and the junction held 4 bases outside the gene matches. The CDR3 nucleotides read TGTGCCAGCAGTCGGGACAGCCTCTCCTACGAGCAGTACTTC. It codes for CASSRDSLSYEQYF.

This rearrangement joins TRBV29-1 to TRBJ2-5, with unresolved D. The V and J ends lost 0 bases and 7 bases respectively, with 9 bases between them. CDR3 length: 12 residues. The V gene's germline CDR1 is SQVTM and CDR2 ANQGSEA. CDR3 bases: TGCAGCGTTGAAGAAAACTCGAGGACCCAGTACTTC. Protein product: CSVEENSRTQYF.

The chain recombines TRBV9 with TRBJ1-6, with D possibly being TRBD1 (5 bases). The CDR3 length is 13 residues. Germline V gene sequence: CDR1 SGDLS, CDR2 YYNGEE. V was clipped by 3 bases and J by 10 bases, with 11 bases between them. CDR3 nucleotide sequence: TGTGCCAGCAGCGCCTCAGGGCGGTCACCCCTCCACTTT. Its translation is CASSASGRSPLHF.

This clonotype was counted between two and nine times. CDR3 nucleotide sequence: TGCAGTGTCAGGGGTCGGGGGACCCCCTACAATGAGCAGTTCTTC. It codes for CSVRGRGTPYNEQFF. The rearrangement joins TRBV20-1 to TRBJ2-1, with D perhaps assigned TRBD1 or TRBD2 (6 bases each). The germline CDR1 and CDR2 sequences are DFQATT and SNEGSKA (reference sequence). CDR3 length: 15 amino acids. Between the trimmed V and J ends, which lost 7 bases and 2 bases, there was a span of 18 bases.

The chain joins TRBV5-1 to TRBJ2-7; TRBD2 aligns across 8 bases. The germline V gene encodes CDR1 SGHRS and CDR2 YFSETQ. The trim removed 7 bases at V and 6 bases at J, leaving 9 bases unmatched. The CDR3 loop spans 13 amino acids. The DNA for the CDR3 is TGCGCCAGCTCGGAGGATAGCGGGACCGAGCAGTACTTC. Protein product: CASSEDSGTEQYF.